This paragraph covers one TCR beta chain sequence. The sample comes from a study of T cells of healthy individuals. The CDR3 totals 15 residues. Losses at the gene ends were 6 bases for V and 1 base for J; bases not matched to a gene: 4. Germline V CDR1 and CDR2: LNHDA, SQIVND (reference sequence). TCRdb called the 5' RACE reads again in MiXCR, with one record for every CDR3 protein. The repertoire holds around 53,000 distinct CDR3 sequences, with around 15% as singletons. The chain is built from TRBV19 and TRBJ1-5; the match to TRBD1 covers 9 bases. The TCR originated in a human donor in good health. The chain's CDR3 is CASRDRGRSNQPQHF. In DNA form, the CDR3 reads TGTGCCAGTAGGGACAGGGGTAGGAGCAATCAGCCCCAGCATTTT.